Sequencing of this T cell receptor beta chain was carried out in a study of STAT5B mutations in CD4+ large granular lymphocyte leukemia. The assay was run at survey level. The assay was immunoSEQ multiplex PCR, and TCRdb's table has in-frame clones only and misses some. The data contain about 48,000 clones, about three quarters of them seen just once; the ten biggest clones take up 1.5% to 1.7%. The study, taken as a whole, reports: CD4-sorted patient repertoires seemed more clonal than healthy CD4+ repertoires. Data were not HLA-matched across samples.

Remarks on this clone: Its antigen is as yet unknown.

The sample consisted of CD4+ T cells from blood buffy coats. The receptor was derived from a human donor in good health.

The CDR3 bases are TGTGCCAGCACGGGGCGAAACACAGATACGCAGTATTTT. Translation gives CASTGRNTDTQYF. This chain joins TRBV6-1 and TRBJ2-3, with D perhaps being TRBD1 or TRBD2 (5 bases each). V lost 7 bases and J lost 2, with 10 bases in between. The CDR3 has 13 amino acids. Germline lookup yields CDR1 MNHNS and CDR2 SASEGT.